The T cell receptor (beta chain) described here comes from a study of T cell changes during pregnancy in multiple sclerosis. Measured with immunoSEQ multiplex PCR; TCRdb has only the in-frame clones, and not every one. The sample includes over 85,000 clones, roughly 91% of them seen just once. V dropped 6 bases and J dropped 8; count of bases not matched to a gene: 8. CDR3 length: 13 residues. From germline, CDR1 is MNHEY and CDR2 SVGAGI. This specimen was peripheral blood, taken after pregnancy. The clonotype was recovered from a female donor in good health, enrolled as a control in a pregnancy study. J is TRBJ1-2 and V is TRBV6-5; 8 bases fit TRBD1. CDR3 protein: CASRKDRVGGYTF. The CDR3 DNA reads TGTGCCAGCAGGAAGGACAGGGTTGGGGGCTACACCTTC.